This TCR beta chain originates from a study of blood T cell repertoires in COVID-19. Source study methods: For nucleated cells, counts were estimated from reference gene primer amplification. Profiled with immunoSEQ multiplex PCR; TCRdb holds only in-frame clones, not every one. V, J and clone size reflect that table, while D and trimming were determined from the DNA. The table lists roughly 250,000 clones, about 80% of them singletons. Participants spanned ages about 18 to 95 years and resided in some 22 US areas. V was clipped by 3 bases and J by 0 bases, with 13 bases between them. CDR3 size: 16 residues. Germline CDR1 reads SGDLS; CDR2 reads YYNGEE.

The receptor was isolated from a woman aged 40 to 50 who had been exposed to COVID-19. The sample consisted of PBMCs or T cells enriched from blood (not recorded which). J is TRBJ1-3 and V is TRBV9, with D possibly matching TRBD1 (6 bases). CDR3 DNA: TGTGCCAGCAGCGGAGGGGGAGCCTTCTCTGGAAACACCATATATTTT. Amino acids: CASSGGGAFSGNTIYF.